The TCR beta chain under discussion was sequenced for a study of blood T cell repertoires in COVID-19. Study as a whole: COVID-19 samples, acute and convalescent, were from the United States, Italy and Spain. Sample material is recorded as cDNA or gDNA derived from T cells, B-cell-depleted T cells, or PBMCs.

As handled by the study authors: Reference gene primer amplification yielded estimated nucleated cell counts. The protocol was immunoSEQ multiplex PCR, while the TCRdb copy is restricted to in-frame clones and leaves out a portion. The DNA gave D and trimming, while V, J and clone size come from that table. Of some 230,000 clones listed, 80% to 90% are singletons. This CDR3 comprises 16 residues. Germline CDR1 and CDR2: MNHEY and SMNVEV (reference sequence). V was pared by 11 bases and J by 0 bases, with 19 bases between. The sequenced sample was peripheral blood. The chain employs TRBV27 and TRBJ1-4; possible D gene TRBD1, 5 bases. This TCR came from a man aged 50-59 years who had recovered from COVID-19. CDR3 DNA: TGTGCCGGGCCCTCTGGGGGGAGGACAACTAATGAAAAACTGTTTTTT. This sequence encodes CAGPSGGRTTNEKLFF.